The clone carrying this T cell receptor (beta chain) was found many times. As yet, its antigen is unknown. The CDR3 is 15 residues long. V lost 6 bases, J lost 0 bases, and 14 bases lay in between. Germline CDR1 is MNHNS and CDR2 is SASEGT. Unique molecular identifiers were used to barcode this TCRbeta library. TCRdb ran MiXCR on the PCR reads and lists one entry per CDR3 protein. The table records 90,000 to 130,000 distinct CDR3 sequences, 6.4% of them present only once. The data were taken from a study of T-cell reconstitution after alpha-beta-depleted transplantation in children. Regarding the study as a whole: Newly produced T cells mostly accounted for T-cell counts and diversity one year post-transplant. Elevated TCRbeta diversity at day 60 was traced, in some patients, to surviving recipient T cells and thymic progenitors.

The TCR comes from a male patient aged 2 to 9 who had a stem cell transplant for acute lymphoblastic leukemia, so the T cells may come from the graft donor. The chain combines TRBV6-1 with TRBJ1-1, with D uncertain. This sample comprised PBMCs, mostly from graft donor cells, obtained 360 days after TCRalphabeta/CD19-depleted stem cell transplant. CDR3 DNA sequence: TGTGCCAGCAGATCAAGGAGGCCCCTGAACACTGAAGCTTTCTTT. As protein: CASRSRRPLNTEAFF.